This T cell receptor (beta chain) was identified during a study of T cells in Graves' hyperthyroidism and ophthalmopathy. Newly diagnosed hyperthyroidism, duration under 2 months, in patients aged 18 to 65. About this clonotype: Its antigen remains unknown.

The length of the CDR3 is 14 residues. V dropped 3 bases and J dropped 3; count of bases not matched to a gene: 6. Germline loops: CDR1 DFQATT, CDR2 SNEGSKA (reference sequence). The investigators amplified TCR beta CDR3 regions from RNA transcripts. First-round RT-PCR targeting the TCR CDR3 was performed with the HTBI primer set. TCRdb re-called the multiplex PCR reads through MiXCR, storing one row per CDR3 protein. The table records 450,000 to 700,000 distinct CDR3 sequences, around 46% of them present only once. Broader study findings: Ophthalmopathy was model-predicted a median around seven months pre-onset.

This receptor was identified in a young woman with Graves' hyperthyroidism. Source material: peripheral blood or thyroid tissue (not recorded which). This chain connects TRBV20-1 to TRBJ2-5; 8 nucleotides align to TRBD2. Here the CDR3 reads CSASRQLAEETQYF. For the CDR3, the DNA is TGCAGTGCTAGCCGACAACTAGCGGAAGAGACCCAGTACTTC.